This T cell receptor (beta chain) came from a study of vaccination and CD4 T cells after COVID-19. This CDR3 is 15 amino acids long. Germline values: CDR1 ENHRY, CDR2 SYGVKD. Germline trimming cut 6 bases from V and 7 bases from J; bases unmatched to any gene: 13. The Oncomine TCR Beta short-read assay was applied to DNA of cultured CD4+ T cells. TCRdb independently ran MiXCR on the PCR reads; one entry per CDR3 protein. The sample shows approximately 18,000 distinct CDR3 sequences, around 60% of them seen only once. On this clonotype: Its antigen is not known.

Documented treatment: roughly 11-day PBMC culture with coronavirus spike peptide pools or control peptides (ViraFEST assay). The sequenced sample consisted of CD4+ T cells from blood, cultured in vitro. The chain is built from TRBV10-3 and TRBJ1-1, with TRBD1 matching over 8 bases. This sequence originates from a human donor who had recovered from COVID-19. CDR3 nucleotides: TGTGCCATCAGGGGGGTAGGACAGGGCGCGGGTGAAGCTTTCTTT. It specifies CAIRGVGQGAGEAFF.